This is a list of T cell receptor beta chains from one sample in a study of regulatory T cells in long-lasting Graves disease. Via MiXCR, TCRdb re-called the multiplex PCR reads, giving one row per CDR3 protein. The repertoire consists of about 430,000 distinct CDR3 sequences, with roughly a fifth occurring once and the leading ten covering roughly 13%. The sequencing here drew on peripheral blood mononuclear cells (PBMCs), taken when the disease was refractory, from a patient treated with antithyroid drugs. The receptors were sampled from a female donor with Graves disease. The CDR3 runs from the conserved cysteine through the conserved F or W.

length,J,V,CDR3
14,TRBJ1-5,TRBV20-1,CSARGQGAGQPQHF
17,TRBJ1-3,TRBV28,CASSPTRVGGGGNTIYF
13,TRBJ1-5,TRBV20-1,CSAKEVSNQPQHF
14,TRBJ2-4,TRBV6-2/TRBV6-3,CASSYGPAKNIQYF
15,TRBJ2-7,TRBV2,CASSDRTGGMNEQYF
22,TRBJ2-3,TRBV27,CASSFRGTEPRPSRVSTDTQYF
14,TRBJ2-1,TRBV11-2,CATKLAGGYNEQFF
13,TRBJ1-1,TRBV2,CASSLDRTSEAFF
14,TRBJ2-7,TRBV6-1,CASSGRGWTYEQYF
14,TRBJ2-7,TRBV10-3,CAIRGGGVSGEQYF
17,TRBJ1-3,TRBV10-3,CAISELTGFEIANTIYF
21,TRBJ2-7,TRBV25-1,CASSWEQGDGIQVEPRYEQYF
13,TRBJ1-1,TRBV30,CAWTGWVGTEAFF
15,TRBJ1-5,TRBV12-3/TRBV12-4,CASSPRGLGNQPQHF
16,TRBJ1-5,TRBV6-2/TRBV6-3,CASSYEGPLSNQPQHF
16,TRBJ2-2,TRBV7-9,CASSPPSGTNTGELFF
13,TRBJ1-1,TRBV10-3,CAIRDSPKTEAFF
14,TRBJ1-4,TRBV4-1,CASSLTALNEKLFF
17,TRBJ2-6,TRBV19,CASAGQGGVTGANVLTF
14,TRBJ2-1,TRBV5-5,CASSLWGGYNEQFF
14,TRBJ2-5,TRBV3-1,CASSQVRVQETQYF
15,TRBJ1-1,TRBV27,CASRPAGQRNTEAFF
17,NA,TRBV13,CASSPRTSGSVKETQYF
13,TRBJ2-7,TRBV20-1,CSAGTSGSVEQYF
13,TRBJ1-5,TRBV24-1,CATSDLWDQPQHF
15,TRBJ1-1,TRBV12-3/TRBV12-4,CASSFPGTGGVWAFF
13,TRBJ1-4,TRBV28,CASSAGDNEKLFF
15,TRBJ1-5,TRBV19,CASRTGGADFRPQHF
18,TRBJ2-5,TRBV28,CASSLGLAGVESGETQYF
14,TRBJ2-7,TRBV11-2,CASSSTGSIYEQYF
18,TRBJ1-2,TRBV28,CASSSPGTGGPQGYGYTF
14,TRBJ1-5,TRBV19,CASSRDRDNQPQHF
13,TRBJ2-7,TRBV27,CASSLSVKDEQYF
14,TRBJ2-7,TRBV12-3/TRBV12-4,CASRLLGQSYEQYF
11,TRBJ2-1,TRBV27,CASSVGYEQFF
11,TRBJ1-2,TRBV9,CASTQGNGYTF
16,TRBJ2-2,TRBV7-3,CASSLKGLADTGELFF
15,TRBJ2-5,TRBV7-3,CASSLGTAEVETQYF
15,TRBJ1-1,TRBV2,CASSEGARGKSEAFF
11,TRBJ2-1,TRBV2,CASSSGLGSFF
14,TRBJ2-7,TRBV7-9,CASSLWTGDDEQYF
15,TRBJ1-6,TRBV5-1,CASSWSGTGDSPLHF
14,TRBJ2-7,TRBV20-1,CSAPEAGGDYEQYF
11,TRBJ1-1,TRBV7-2,CASSRDSEAFF
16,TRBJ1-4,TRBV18,CASSPNQGRSSEKLFF
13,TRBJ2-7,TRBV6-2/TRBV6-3,CASSYVEVAEQYF
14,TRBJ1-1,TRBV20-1,CSAQRSGGNTEAFF
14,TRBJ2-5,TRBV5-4,CASNSQRDQETQYF
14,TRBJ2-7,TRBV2,CASQGTPVKHEQYF
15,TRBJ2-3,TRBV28,CASSPPETSGSSQYF